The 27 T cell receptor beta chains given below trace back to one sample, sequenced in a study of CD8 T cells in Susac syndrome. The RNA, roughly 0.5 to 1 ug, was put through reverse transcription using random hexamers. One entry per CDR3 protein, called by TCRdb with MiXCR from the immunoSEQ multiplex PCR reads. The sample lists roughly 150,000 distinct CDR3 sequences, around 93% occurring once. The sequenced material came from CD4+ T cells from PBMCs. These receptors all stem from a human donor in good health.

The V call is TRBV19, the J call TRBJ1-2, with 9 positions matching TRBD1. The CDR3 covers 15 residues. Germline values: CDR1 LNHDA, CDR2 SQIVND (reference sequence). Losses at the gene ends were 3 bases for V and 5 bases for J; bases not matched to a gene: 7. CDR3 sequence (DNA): TGTGCCAGTAGTATCGGACAGGGGTCGGGGTATGGCTACACCTTC. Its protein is CASSIGQGSGYGYTF.

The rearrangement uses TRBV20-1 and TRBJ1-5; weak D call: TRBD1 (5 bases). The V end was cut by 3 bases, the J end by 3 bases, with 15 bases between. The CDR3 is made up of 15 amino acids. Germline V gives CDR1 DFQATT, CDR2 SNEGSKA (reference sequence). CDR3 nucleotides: TGCAGTGCTAGCTACAGCTGGGGGGTCAATCAGCCCCAGCATTTT. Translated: CSASYSWGVNQPQHF.

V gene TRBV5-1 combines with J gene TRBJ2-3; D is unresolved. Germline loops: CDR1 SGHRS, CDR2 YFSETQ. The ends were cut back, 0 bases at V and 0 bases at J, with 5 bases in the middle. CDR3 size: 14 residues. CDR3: CASSLEQSTDTQYF. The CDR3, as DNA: TGCGCCAGCAGCTTGGAACAGAGCACAGATACGCAGTATTTT. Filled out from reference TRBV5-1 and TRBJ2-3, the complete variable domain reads KAGVTQTPRYLIKTRGQQVTLSCSPISGHRSVSWYQQTPGQGLQFLFEYFSETQRNKGNFPGRFSGRQFSNSRSEMNVSTLELGDSALYLCASSLEQSTDTQYFGPGTRLTVL.

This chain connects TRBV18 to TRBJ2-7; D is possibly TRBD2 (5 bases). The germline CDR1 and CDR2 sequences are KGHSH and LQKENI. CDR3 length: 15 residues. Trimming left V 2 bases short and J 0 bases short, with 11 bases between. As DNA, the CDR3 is TGTGCCAGCTCACCAGGAGGCTACCTCTCCTACGAGCAGTACTTC. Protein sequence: CASSPGGYLSYEQYF.

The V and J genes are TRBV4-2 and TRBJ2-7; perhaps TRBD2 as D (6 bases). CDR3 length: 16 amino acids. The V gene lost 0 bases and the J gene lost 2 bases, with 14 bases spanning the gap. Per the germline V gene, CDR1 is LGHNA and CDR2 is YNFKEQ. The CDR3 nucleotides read TGTGCCAGCAGCCAAGATCGAGGGGACTTAACCTACGAGCAGTACTTC. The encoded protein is CASSQDRGDLTYEQYF.

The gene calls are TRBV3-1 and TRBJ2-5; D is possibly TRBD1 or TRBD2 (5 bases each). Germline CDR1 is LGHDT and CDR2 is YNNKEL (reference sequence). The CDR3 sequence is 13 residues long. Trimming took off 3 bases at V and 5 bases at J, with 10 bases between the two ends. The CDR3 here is CASSQRGRETQYF. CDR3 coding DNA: TGTGCCAGCAGCCAGAGGGGTAGGGAGACCCAGTACTTC.

The CDR3 is CASSPGGPTDTQYF. DNA for the CDR3: TGTGCCAGCAGCCCGGGGGGGCCCACAGATACGCAGTATTTT. This chain joins TRBV7-3 and TRBJ2-3; 8 bases map to TRBD2. This CDR3 spans 14 amino acids. The ends lost 5 bases at V and 2 bases at J; junction bases unmatched: 3. CDR1 SGHTA and CDR2 FQGTGA come from the germline V gene.

The CDR3 sequence: CASSLVGGKLFF. CDR3 DNA: TGTGCCAGCAGCTTGGTTGGGGGTAAACTGTTTTTT. This chain uses TRBV5-4 with TRBJ1-4, with D possibly TRBD1 on 5 matching bases. Germline V gives CDR1 SGHNT, CDR2 YYREEE (reference sequence). CDR3 length: 12 residues. V gave up 0 bases and J gave up 11 bases, with 8 bases separating them.

CDR3: CASSADRGGRETQYF. DNA of the CDR3: TGTGCCAGCAGTGCAGACAGGGGAGGGAGAGAGACCCAGTACTTC. The rearrangement joins TRBV6-1 to TRBJ2-5, with D possibly matching TRBD1 (8 bases). Between the trimmed V and J ends, which lost 4 bases and 4 bases, there was a span of 16 bases. Germline CDR1 reads MNHNS; CDR2 reads SASEGT. The CDR3 is 15 amino acids.

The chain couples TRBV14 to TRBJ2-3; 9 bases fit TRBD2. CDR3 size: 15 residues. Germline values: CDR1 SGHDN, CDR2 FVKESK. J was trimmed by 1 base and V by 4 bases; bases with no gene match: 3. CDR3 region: CASSRWTSGTDTQYF. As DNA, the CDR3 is TGTGCCAGCAGCCGTTGGACTAGCGGCACAGATACGCAGTATTTT.

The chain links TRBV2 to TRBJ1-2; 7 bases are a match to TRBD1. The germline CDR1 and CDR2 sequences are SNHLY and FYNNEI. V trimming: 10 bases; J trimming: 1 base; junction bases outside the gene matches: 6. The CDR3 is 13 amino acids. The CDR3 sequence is CAIADRINYGYTF. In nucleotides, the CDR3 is TGTGCCATCGCGGACAGGATTAACTATGGCTACACCTTC.

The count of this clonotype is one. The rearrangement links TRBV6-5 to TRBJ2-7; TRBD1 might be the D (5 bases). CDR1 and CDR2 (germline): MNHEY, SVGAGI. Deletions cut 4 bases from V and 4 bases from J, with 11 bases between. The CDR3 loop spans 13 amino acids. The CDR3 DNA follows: TGTGCCAGCAGTTCCACGGCAGGGTACGAGCAGTACTTC. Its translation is CASSSTAGYEQYF.

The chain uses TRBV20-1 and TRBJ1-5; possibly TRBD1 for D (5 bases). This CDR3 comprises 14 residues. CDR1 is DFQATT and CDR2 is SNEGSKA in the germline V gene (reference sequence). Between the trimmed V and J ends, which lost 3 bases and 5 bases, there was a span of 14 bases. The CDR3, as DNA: TGCAGTGCTAGCTCCCTACAGGCGGATCAGCCCCAGCATTTT. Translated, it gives CSASSLQADQPQHF.

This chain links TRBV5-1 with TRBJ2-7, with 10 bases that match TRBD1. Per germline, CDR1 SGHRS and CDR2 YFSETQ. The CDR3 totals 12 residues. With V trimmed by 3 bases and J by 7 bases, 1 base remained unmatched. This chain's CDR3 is CASSWDRGEQYF. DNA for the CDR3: TGCGCCAGCAGCTGGGACAGGGGAGAGCAGTACTTC. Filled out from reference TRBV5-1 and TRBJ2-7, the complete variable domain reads KAGVTQTPRYLIKTRGQQVTLSCSPISGHRSVSWYQQTPGQGLQFLFEYFSETQRNKGNFPGRFSGRQFSNSRSEMNVSTLELGDSALYLCASSWDRGEQYFGPGTRLTVT.

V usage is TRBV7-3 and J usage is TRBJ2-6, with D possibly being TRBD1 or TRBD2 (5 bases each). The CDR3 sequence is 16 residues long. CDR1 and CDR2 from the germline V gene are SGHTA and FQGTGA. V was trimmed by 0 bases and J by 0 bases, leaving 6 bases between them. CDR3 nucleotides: TGTGCCAGCAGCTTAACGGGGACCTCTGGGGCCAACGTCCTGACTTTC. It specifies CASSLTGTSGANVLTF.

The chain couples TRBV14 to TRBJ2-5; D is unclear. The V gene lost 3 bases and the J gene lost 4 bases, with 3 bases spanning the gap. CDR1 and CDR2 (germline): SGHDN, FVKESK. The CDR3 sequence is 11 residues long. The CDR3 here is CASSQSETQYF. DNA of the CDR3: TGTGCCAGCAGCCAGTCAGAGACCCAGTACTTC.

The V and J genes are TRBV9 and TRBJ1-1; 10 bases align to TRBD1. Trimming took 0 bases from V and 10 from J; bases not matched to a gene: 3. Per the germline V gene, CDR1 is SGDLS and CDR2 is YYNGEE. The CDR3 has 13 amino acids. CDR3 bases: TGTGCCAGCAGCGTAGAGGGGGACAGGGGAGCTTTCTTT. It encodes CASSVEGDRGAFF.

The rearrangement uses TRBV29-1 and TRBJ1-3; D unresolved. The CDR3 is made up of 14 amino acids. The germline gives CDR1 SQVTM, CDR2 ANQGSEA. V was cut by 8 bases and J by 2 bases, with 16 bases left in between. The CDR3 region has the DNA TGCAGCATTCGAGGACGGAAAGCTGGAAACACCATATATTTT. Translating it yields CSIRGRKAGNTIYF.

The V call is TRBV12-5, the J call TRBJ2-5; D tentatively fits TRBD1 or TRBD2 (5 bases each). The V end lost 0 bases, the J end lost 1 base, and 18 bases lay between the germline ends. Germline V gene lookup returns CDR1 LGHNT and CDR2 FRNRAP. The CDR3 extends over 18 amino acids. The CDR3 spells CASGLVLGGEGIQETQYF. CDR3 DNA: TGTGCTAGTGGTTTGGTACTTGGGGGAGAGGGTATCCAAGAGACCCAGTACTTC.

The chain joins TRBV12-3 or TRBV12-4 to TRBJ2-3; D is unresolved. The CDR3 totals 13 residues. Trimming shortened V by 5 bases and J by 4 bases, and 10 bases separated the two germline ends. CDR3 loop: CASSLHGSDTQYF. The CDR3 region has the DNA TGTGCCAGCAGTCTACACGGGTCAGATACGCAGTATTTT.

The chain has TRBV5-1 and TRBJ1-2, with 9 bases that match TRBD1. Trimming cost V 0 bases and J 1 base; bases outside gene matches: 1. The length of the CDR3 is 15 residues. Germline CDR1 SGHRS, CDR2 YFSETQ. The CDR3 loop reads CASSLETGGNYGYTF. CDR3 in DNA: TGCGCCAGCAGCTTGGAGACAGGGGGTAACTATGGCTACACCTTC.

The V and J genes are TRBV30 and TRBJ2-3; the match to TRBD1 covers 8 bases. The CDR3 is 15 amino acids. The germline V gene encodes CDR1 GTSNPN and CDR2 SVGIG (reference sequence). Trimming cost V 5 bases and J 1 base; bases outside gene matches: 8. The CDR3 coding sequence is TGTGCCTGGGATCCAGGGGGCAGTGGCACAGATACGCAGTATTTT. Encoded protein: CAWDPGGSGTDTQYF.

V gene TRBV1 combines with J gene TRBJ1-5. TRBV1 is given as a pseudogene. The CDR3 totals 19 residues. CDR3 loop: CTSSQTPGRVKGRNQPQHF. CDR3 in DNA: TGCACCAGCAGCCAAACCCCCGGGAGGGTAAAGGGTAGAAATCAGCCCCAGCATTTT.

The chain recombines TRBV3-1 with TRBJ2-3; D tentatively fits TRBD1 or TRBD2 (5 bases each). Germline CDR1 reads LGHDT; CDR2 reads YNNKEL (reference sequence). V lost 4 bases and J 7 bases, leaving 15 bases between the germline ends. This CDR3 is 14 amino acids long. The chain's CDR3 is CASSPGPSTNTQYF. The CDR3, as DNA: TGTGCCAGCAGCCCGGGACCTTCGACGAATACGCAGTATTTT.

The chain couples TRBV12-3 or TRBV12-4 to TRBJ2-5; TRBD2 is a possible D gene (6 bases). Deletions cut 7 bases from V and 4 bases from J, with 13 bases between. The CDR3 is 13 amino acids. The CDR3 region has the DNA TGTGCCAGCACCCCCGGGGGTTCAGAGACCCAGTACTTC. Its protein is CASTPGGSETQYF.

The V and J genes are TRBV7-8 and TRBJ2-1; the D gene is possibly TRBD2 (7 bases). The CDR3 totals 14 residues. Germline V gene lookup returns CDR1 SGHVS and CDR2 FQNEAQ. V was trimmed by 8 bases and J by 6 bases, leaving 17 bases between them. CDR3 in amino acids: CASRGATWGNEQFF. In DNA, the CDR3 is TGTGCCAGCCGGGGGGCAACCTGGGGCAATGAGCAGTTCTTC.

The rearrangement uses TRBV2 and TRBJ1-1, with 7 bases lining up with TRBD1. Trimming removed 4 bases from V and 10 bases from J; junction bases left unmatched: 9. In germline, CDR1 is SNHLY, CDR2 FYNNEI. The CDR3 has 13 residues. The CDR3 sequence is CASSGAPRTGAFF. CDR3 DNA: TGTGCCAGCAGTGGGGCCCCAAGGACAGGAGCTTTCTTT.